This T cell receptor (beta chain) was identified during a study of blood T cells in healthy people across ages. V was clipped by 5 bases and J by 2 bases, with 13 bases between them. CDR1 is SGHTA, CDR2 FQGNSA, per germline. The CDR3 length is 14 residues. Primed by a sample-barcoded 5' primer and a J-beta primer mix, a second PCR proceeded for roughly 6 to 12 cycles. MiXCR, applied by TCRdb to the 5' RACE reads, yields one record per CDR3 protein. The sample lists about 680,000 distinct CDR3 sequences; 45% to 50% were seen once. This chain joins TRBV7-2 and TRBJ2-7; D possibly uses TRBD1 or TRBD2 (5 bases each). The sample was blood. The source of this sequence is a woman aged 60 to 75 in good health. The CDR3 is CASSIDQGPYEQYF. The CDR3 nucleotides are TGTGCCAGCAGCATCGACCAGGGACCCTACGAGCAGTACTTC.